Below are 23 T cell receptor beta chains sequenced from a single sample in a study of blood T cell repertoires in COVID-19 (dated by TCRdb to 2019 to 2021). Receptor libraries were prepared by the immunoSEQ multiplex PCR assay. Entries here come from immuneACCESS through TCRdb and include only in-frame sequences with V and J called. Some clones fail to appear in such tables; in the studies checked, an unresolved V gene covers under half of the shortfall, and the cause of the remainder is unknown. Recorded for this sample are 85,000 to 130,000 clones; approximately 80% of them occurred a single time. The ten largest make up around 15% of the sample. Sequenced material: peripheral blood. These receptors were collected from a woman aged 55 to 70 with acute or convalescent COVID-19.

This chain connects TRBV1 to TRBJ1-2; the D call of TRBD1 is as the table states it, not checked on the DNA. TRBV1 is given as a pseudogene. The CDR3 runs 13 residues. CDR3 nucleotide sequence: TGCACCAGCAGCCAAGAGGCAGTGTATGGCTACACCTTC. Residues: CTSSQEAVYGYTF.

The V call is TRBV6-7, the J call TRBJ1-4, with 7 bases identical to TRBD1. TRBV6-7 has ORF status, its function being uncertain. After removal of 2 bases from V and 3 bases from J, the junction contained 6 bases not matched to a gene. The CDR3 extends over 16 amino acids. This chain's CDR3 is CASSYRGPAANEKLFF. CDR3 coding DNA: TGTGCCAGCAGTTACAGGGGGCCGGCCGCTAATGAAAAACTGTTTTTT.

The rearrangement joins TRBV2 to TRBJ2-3; 8 bases are shared with TRBD2. Looked up from germline, CDR1 is SNHLY and CDR2 is FYNNEI. The CDR3 runs 13 residues. V trimming: 7 bases; J trimming: 3 bases; junction bases outside the gene matches: 3. DNA for the CDR3: TGTGCCAGCAAGCGGGAGTTGACAGATACGCAGTATTTT. It yields the protein CASKRELTDTQYF.

This chain links TRBV29-1 with TRBJ2-2; D might be TRBD1 (5 bases). CDR3 length: 14 residues. Germline assignment: CDR1 SQVTM and CDR2 ANQGSEA. V was shortened by 8 bases and J by 3 bases, with 16 bases between the two germline ends. The CDR3 nucleotides are TGCAGCTGTTCTAGGGGTTTCGACACCGGGGAGCTGTTTTTT. Its translation is CSCSRGFDTGELFF.

The chain is built from TRBV4-1 and TRBJ2-5, with 12 bases fitting TRBD2. The CDR3 is made up of 16 amino acids. V lost 2 bases and J lost 3; bases outside the gene matches: 4. CDR1 is MGHRA and CDR2 is YSYEKL in the germline V gene. The DNA of the CDR3 is TGCGCCAGCAGCCAAATACTAGCGGGGGGCAAAGAGACCCAGTACTTC. Translated: CASSQILAGGKETQYF.

V and J are TRBV25-1 and TRBJ2-2; D might be TRBD1 (6 bases). Germline CDR1 reads MGHDK; CDR2 reads SYGVNS. The CDR3 covers 15 residues. The V and J ends lost 9 bases and 7 bases respectively, with 21 bases between them. CDR3 amino acids: CASPSTVRGCGELFF. The CDR3 bases are TGTGCCAGTCCTTCGACAGTCAGGGGTTGCGGGGAGCTGTTTTTT.

V and J are TRBV18 and TRBJ1-3; 7 bases agree with TRBD1. CDR1 KGHSH and CDR2 LQKENI come from the germline V gene. The CDR3 runs to 15 residues. With 2 bases clipped from V and 5 bases from J, the junction kept 6 bases outside the gene matches. CDR3 DNA: TGTGCCAGCTCACCAACAAGGACAGGCCGAAACACCATATATTTT. Its protein is CASSPTRTGRNTIYF.

The chain recombines TRBV27 with TRBJ2-1; 8 bases map to TRBD2. The V and J ends lost 2 bases and 6 bases, in that order; junction bases with no gene match: 0. CDR3 size: 13 residues. The germline gives CDR1 MNHEY, CDR2 SMNVEV (reference sequence). CDR3 loop: CASSLLAGNEQFF. The CDR3 DNA is TGTGCCAGCAGTTTACTAGCGGGCAATGAGCAGTTCTTC.

The table lists this clone with a few counts. This chain joins TRBV5-1 and TRBJ1-1, with D hard to call. V was pared by 2 bases and J by 1 base, with 9 bases between. The CDR3 runs to 14 residues. Per germline, CDR1 SGHRS and CDR2 YFSETQ. The CDR3 loop reads CASSFKPGNTEAFF. The CDR3 DNA is TGCGCCAGCAGCTTTAAACCCGGGAACACTGAAGCTTTCTTT.

The rearrangement uses TRBV29-1 and TRBJ2-4; TRBD2 might be the D (5 bases). This CDR3 is 14 amino acids long. Per germline, CDR1 SQVTM and CDR2 ANQGSEA. Trimming shortened V by 7 bases and J by 8 bases, and 21 bases separated the two germline ends. In DNA form, the CDR3 reads TGCAGCGCTGAGGTTGGAAGAGGGCCGGACATTCAGTACTTC. It encodes CSAEVGRGPDIQYF. Based on the CDR3 plus reference TRBV29-1 and TRBJ2-4, the full variable domain is SAVISQKPSRDICQRGTSLTIQCQVDSQVTMMFWYRQQPGQSLTLIATANQGSEATYESGFVIDKFPISRPNLTFSTLTVSNMSPEDSSIYLCSAEVGRGPDIQYFGAGTRLSVL.

The J gene is TRBJ1-1, the V gene TRBV10-3, with 7 positions matching TRBD1. The CDR3 extends over 15 amino acids. Germline V gene sequence: CDR1 ENHRY, CDR2 SYGVKD. The trim removed 4 bases at V and 6 bases at J, leaving 11 bases unmatched. As DNA, the CDR3 is TGTGCCATCAGTGTAGCCAGACAGGGTGACTCTGAAGCTTTCTTT. Amino acids: CAISVARQGDSEAFF.

V and J are TRBV19 and TRBJ1-2; D uncertain. The CDR3 runs to 13 residues. V was pared by 0 bases and J by 5 bases, with 7 bases between. Germline V gene sequence: CDR1 LNHDA, CDR2 SQIVND (reference sequence). CDR3 residues: CASSIETGYGYTF. CDR3 coding DNA: TGTGCCAGTAGTATAGAGACGGGGTATGGCTACACCTTC.

The chain links TRBV29-1 to TRBJ2-3; the match to TRBD2 covers 15 bases. The germline V gene has CDR1 SQVTM and CDR2 ANQGSEA. The junction had 2 bases not matched to a gene; V was cut back by 4 bases and J by 3 bases. The CDR3 has 15 residues. CDR3 sequence (DNA): TGCAGCGTTGGGACTAGCGGGGGGGCGACAGATACGCAGTATTTT. As protein: CSVGTSGGATDTQYF.

Note on this clone: The sample has other DNA sequences that encode this CDR3 too. The gene calls are TRBV9 and TRBJ1-2; 7 bases are shared with TRBD1. Germline lookup yields CDR1 SGDLS and CDR2 YYNGEE. J lost 0 bases, V lost 3 bases, and 5 bases had no gene match. The CDR3 runs to 15 residues. This CDR3 reads CASSARTGANYGYTF. The CDR3 DNA follows: TGTGCCAGCAGCGCCCGGACAGGAGCTAACTATGGCTACACCTTC. Combining the CDR3 with reference TRBV9 and TRBJ1-2 gives the whole variable domain DSGVTQTPKHLITATGQRVTLRCSPRSGDLSVYWYQQSLDQGLQFLIQYYNGEERAKGNILERFSAQQFPDLHSELNLSSLELGDSALYFCASSARTGANYGYTFGSGTRLTVV.

This chain links TRBV19 with TRBJ2-7, with 9 bases matching TRBD2. The CDR3 runs to 15 residues. V trimming: 3 bases; J trimming: 2 bases; junction bases outside the gene matches: 5. The germline CDR1 and CDR2 sequences are LNHDA and SQIVND (reference sequence). CDR3 sequence: CASSMSAGGPYEQYF. The CDR3 coding sequence is TGTGCCAGTAGTATGTCAGCGGGAGGTCCCTACGAGCAGTACTTC.

This clone was picked up one time. V is TRBV2 and J is TRBJ1-6; 9 bases agree with TRBD1. The CDR3 is made up of 16 amino acids. V dropped 6 bases and J dropped 0; count of bases not matched to a gene: 3. Germline V CDR1 and CDR2: SNHLY, FYNNEI. This CDR3 reads CASREGQGSYNSPLHF. The CDR3 DNA reads TGTGCCAGCAGAGAGGGACAGGGCTCCTATAATTCACCCCTCCACTTT.

J is TRBJ2-6 and V is TRBV27; D is perhaps TRBD2 (6 bases). The V end lost 8 bases, the J end lost 0 bases, and 17 bases lay between the germline ends. Looked up from germline, CDR1 is MNHEY and CDR2 is SMNVEV (reference sequence). The CDR3 totals 17 residues. The CDR3 DNA reads as TGTGCCAGCCGGCTGGGGGGTACAACCTCTGGGGCCAACGTCCTGACTTTC. Its translation is CASRLGGTTSGANVLTF. Supplemented by reference TRBV27 and TRBJ2-6, the full variable domain reads EAQVTQNPRYLITVTGKKLTVTCSQNMNHEYMSWYRQDPGLGLRQIYYSMNVEVTDKGDVPEGYKVSRKEKRNFPLILESPSPNQTSLYFCASRLGGTTSGANVLTFGAGSRLTVL.

This clone was picked up a small number of times. The chain joins TRBV2 to TRBJ1-3, with D maybe TRBD1 (6 bases). Germline lookup yields CDR1 SNHLY and CDR2 FYNNEI. Trimming left V 6 bases short and J 4 bases short, with 19 bases between. CDR3 length: 16 amino acids. The CDR3 is CASRANQGGFGNTIYF. The CDR3 DNA reads TGTGCCAGCAGAGCGAACCAAGGGGGTTTCGGAAACACCATATATTTT.

This clone was detected a few times. The chain employs TRBV6-1 and TRBJ2-7; D unresolved. V was clipped by 2 bases and J by 3 bases, with 5 bases between them. Germline lookup yields CDR1 MNHNS and CDR2 SASEGT. The CDR3 loop spans 12 amino acids. Here the CDR3 reads CASSESYYEQYF. The CDR3 region has the DNA TGTGCCAGCAGTGAATCCTACTACGAGCAGTACTTC.

This clone was detected only a few times. The chain recombines TRBV7-8 with TRBJ2-2; the match to TRBD2 covers 13 bases. Germline trimming cut 5 bases from V and 1 base from J; bases unmatched to any gene: 7. Germline assignment: CDR1 SGHVS and CDR2 FQNEAQ. This CDR3 has 18 amino acids. The chain's CDR3 is CASSLRTSGSRNTGELFF. Written as DNA, the CDR3 is TGTGCCAGCAGCCTGAGGACTAGCGGGAGTCGGAACACCGGGGAGCTGTTTTTT.

This rearrangement joins TRBV14 to TRBJ2-7; TRBD2 agrees at 7 bases. The V segment lost 4 bases and the J segment 3 bases; nucleotides outside the gene matches: 0. Germline lookup yields CDR1 SGHDN and CDR2 FVKESK. The CDR3 is 12 amino acids. The CDR3 coding sequence is TGTGCCAGCAGCCGGACTAGCTACGAGCAGTACTTC. Its protein product is CASSRTSYEQYF.

This chain uses TRBV6-1 with TRBJ1-5; the D gene is possibly TRBD1 (6 bases). Germline CDR1 is MNHNS and CDR2 is SASEGT. CDR3 length equals 15 residues. Trimming stripped 3 bases from V and 2 bases from J, with 11 bases between. CDR3 amino acids: CASSDKGVGNQPQHF. The DNA for the CDR3 is TGTGCCAGCAGTGATAAGGGGGTAGGCAATCAGCCCCAGCATTTT.

This clone came up a few times. The chain uses TRBV30 and TRBJ1-2; 7 bases are a match to TRBD1. The junction had 6 bases not matched to a gene; V was cut back by 8 bases and J by 3 bases. CDR1 is GTSNPN and CDR2 is SVGIG in the germline V gene (reference sequence). The CDR3 has 12 amino acids. The CDR3 coding sequence is TGTGCCATAGACAGGGCCCACTATGGCTACACCTTC. Its protein is CAIDRAHYGYTF. The full variable domain, with the rest looked up from reference TRBV30 and TRBJ1-2, is SQTIHQWPATLVQPVGSPLSLECTVEGTSNPNLYWYRQAAGRGLQLLFYSVGIGQISSEVPQNLSASRPQDRQFILSSKKLLLSDSGFYLCAIDRAHYGYTFGSGTRLTVV.